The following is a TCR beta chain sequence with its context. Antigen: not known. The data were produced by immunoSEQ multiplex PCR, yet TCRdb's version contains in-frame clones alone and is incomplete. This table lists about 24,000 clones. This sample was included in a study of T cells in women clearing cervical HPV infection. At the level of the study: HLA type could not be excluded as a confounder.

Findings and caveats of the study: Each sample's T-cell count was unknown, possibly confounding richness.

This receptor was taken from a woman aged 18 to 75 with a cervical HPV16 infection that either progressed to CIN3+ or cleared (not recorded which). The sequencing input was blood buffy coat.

Incomplete CDR3 DNA: TGCGCCAGCAGCTCCGGGACAGGGAACTACGAG. This sequence encodes CASSSGTGNYE. The whole CDR3 sequence reads CASSSGTGNYEQYF. The chain is built from TRBV5-1 and TRBJ2-7, with 9 bases fitting TRBD1. The CDR3 goes on 3 residues after the read ends, and that part is filled in from the germline J gene. The CDR3 contains 14 residues. V was clipped by 3 bases and J by 3 bases; unmatched bases: 4. The V gene's germline CDR1 is SGHRS and CDR2 YFSETQ.